This T cell receptor beta chain emerged from a study of blood T cell repertoires in COVID-19. This clone was detected a few times. Original analysis: Amplification from reference gene primers served as the basis for estimated nucleated cell counts. Profiling relied on immunoSEQ multiplex PCR, and the TCRdb table lists in-frame clones only, not all of them. That table supplies the V and J calls and clone size; D and trimming were determined from the DNA. In the table there are hundreds of thousands of clones, 75% to 90% of which are singletons. During active infection, Seattle patients enrolled and were then monitored through disease. The TCR originated in a woman in her fifties or sixties with COVID-19, enrolled during active disease. Sequencing used peripheral blood.

The CDR3 protein is CASSLPGQGALGTEAFF. DNA of the CDR3: TGTGCCAGCAGTCTGCCCGGACAGGGGGCTTTGGGCACTGAAGCTTTCTTT. The J gene is TRBJ1-1, the V gene TRBV6-2 or TRBV6-3, with 11 bases identical to TRBD1. V trimming: 5 bases; J trimming: 4 bases; junction bases outside the gene matches: 12. Germline CDR1 MNHEY, CDR2 SVGEGT. This CDR3 is built from 17 residues.